This T cell receptor beta chain was retrieved from a study of yellow fever vaccine responses in identical twins. This clonotype was counted between two and nine times. Its cognate antigen is unknown. Whole-study results and caveats: Reportedly, the response of twins' T cells to the vaccine seemed partly convergent, partly personalized.

MiXCR, applied by TCRdb to the RT-PCR reads, yields one record per CDR3 protein. The table has 7,500 to 10,000 distinct CDR3 sequences, over 80% seen once. This receptor was obtained from a woman between 18 and 29 years old who received the yellow fever vaccine. Sequencing used T cells from blood (PBMCs), unsorted or a sorted subset (not recorded which), obtained before or after yellow fever vaccination (not recorded which).

CDR3 sequence reads: CASREGLEDNQPQHF. The CDR3 coding sequence is TGTGCCAGCAGGGAGGGCCTGGAGGACAATCAGCCCCAGCATTTT. The rearrangement uses TRBV2 and TRBJ1-5, with D uncertain. The V end lost 6 bases, the J end lost 3 bases, and 15 bases lay between the germline ends. This CDR3 comprises 15 residues. CDR1 SNHLY and CDR2 FYNNEI come from the germline V gene.